A single sample gave rise to the 21 T cell receptor beta chains below, sequenced in a study of blood T cell repertoires in COVID-19. TCRdb keeps only in-frame clones here, not all; method: immunoSEQ multiplex PCR. The sample lists 90,000 to 150,000 clones, 80% to 90% seen once, with 6% to 9.5% in the top ten. Sequencing used peripheral blood. These receptor sequences come from an older man who had recovered from COVID-19.

This chain connects TRBV29-1 to TRBJ1-2, with 8 bases matching TRBD1. J was trimmed by 7 bases and V by 0 bases; bases with no gene match: 7. The CDR3 totals 14 residues. Germline loops: CDR1 SQVTM, CDR2 ANQGSEA. CDR3 sequence: CSVEDLQGARGYTF. The CDR3, as DNA: TGCAGCGTTGAAGATCTTCAGGGGGCTCGTGGCTACACCTTC.

This chain uses TRBV11-1 with TRBJ2-3, with D tentatively TRBD2 (5 bases). CDR1 is SGHAT and CDR2 is FQDESV in the germline V gene (reference sequence). The CDR3 runs 12 residues. Trimming shortened V by 3 bases and J by 9 bases, and 10 bases separated the two germline ends. CDR3 bases: TGTGCCAGCAGCTTTGGTCCGGGGACGCAGTATTTT. Encoded protein: CASSFGPGTQYF.

The rearrangement joins TRBV18 to TRBJ1-1; TRBD1 agrees at 8 bases. This CDR3 is built from 12 residues. The junction had 0 bases not matched to a gene; V was cut back by 3 bases and J by 6 bases. From germline, CDR1 is KGHSH and CDR2 LQKENI. Here the CDR3 reads CASSPDRAEAFF. CDR3 DNA: TGTGCCAGCTCACCGGACAGGGCTGAAGCTTTCTTT.

This chain uses TRBV15 with TRBJ1-2, with D possibly matching TRBD1 (5 bases). The CDR3 has 15 amino acids. Deletions cut 0 bases from V and 6 bases from J, with 14 bases between. From germline, CDR1 is LNHNV and CDR2 YYDKDF (reference sequence). The CDR3 DNA is TGTGCCACCAGCAGAGATAGGGGCAGGGAGGATGGCTACACCTTC. Amino acids: CATSRDRGREDGYTF. The full variable domain, in which reference TRBV15 and TRBJ1-2 provide the parts outside the CDR3, is DAMVIQNPRYQVTQFGKPVTLSCSQTLNHNVMYWYQQKSSQAPKLLFHYYDKDFNNEADTPDNFQSRRPNTSFCFLDIRSPGLGDTAMYLCATSRDRGREDGYTFGSGTRLTVV.

The chain recombines TRBV7-8 with TRBJ1-2; TRBD1 matches at 8 bases. V shed 0 bases, J shed 3 bases, and the junction held 3 bases outside the gene matches. The CDR3 contains 15 residues. The germline V gene encodes CDR1 SGHVS and CDR2 FQNEAQ. CDR3 protein: CASSLAGQGDYGYTF. CDR3 bases: TGTGCCAGCAGCTTAGCCGGACAGGGAGACTATGGCTACACCTTC.

The chain links TRBV5-6 to TRBJ1-1; D gene unclear. This CDR3 region has 14 residues. Germline CDR1 is SGHDT and CDR2 is YYEEEE. Trimming left V 2 bases short and J 1 base short, with 9 bases between. This chain's CDR3 is CASSFRAENTEAFF. The CDR3 DNA sequence: TGTGCCAGCAGCTTTAGAGCCGAGAACACTGAAGCTTTCTTT.

The chain employs TRBV7-9 and TRBJ2-7, with TRBD2 identical over 8 bases. The CDR3 covers 15 residues. CDR1 is SEHNR, CDR2 FQNEAQ, per germline (reference sequence). The J segment lost 0 bases and the V segment lost 5 bases, leaving 6 bases of the junction unmatched. CDR3 loop: CASSLTTSASYEQYF. The CDR3 DNA reads TGTGCCAGCAGCCTCACGACTAGCGCCTCCTACGAGCAGTACTTC.

J is TRBJ2-5 and V is TRBV12-5, with 11 bases fitting TRBD2. The CDR3 extends over 17 amino acids. CDR1 LGHNT and CDR2 FRNRAP come from the germline V gene. V lost 1 base and J lost 5; bases outside the gene matches: 9. CDR3 sequence (DNA): TGTGCTAGTGGTTTGGCGACTAGCGGGGACACCCCCGAGACCCAGTACTTC. It translates to CASGLATSGDTPETQYF.

This sequence joins TRBV7-2 and TRBJ2-6, with 11 bases matching TRBD2. The CDR3 loop spans 18 amino acids. The J segment lost 0 bases and the V segment lost 5 bases, leaving 6 bases of the junction unmatched. Germline V CDR1 and CDR2: SGHTA, FQGNSA. The CDR3 region is CASSVPGLAASGANVLTF. The CDR3 nucleotides are TGTGCCAGCAGCGTACCGGGACTAGCGGCCTCTGGGGCCAACGTCCTGACTTTC.

This clone was seen a handful of times. The chain is built from TRBV28 and TRBJ1-2; 7 bases agree with TRBD1. The CDR3 totals 15 residues. J gave up 4 bases and V 5 bases, and 10 bases lay outside the gene matches. CDR1 and CDR2 from the germline V gene are MDHEN and SYDVKM. CDR3 coding DNA: TGTGCCAGCAGTATTACAGGGGTAACTGGCTATGGCTACACCTTC. Translated, it gives CASSITGVTGYGYTF.

The gene calls are TRBV5-1 and TRBJ2-2, with D possibly being TRBD2 (6 bases). The CDR3 runs 14 residues. The germline V gene has CDR1 SGHRS and CDR2 YFSETQ. V was cut by 5 bases and J by 7 bases, with 15 bases left in between. In nucleotides, the CDR3 is TGCGCCAGCAGTTTTCCCGGGGGAAGCGGGGAGCTGTTTTTT. Its translation is CASSFPGGSGELFF.

J is TRBJ1-1 and V is TRBV7-9; D gene ambiguous. The V end was cut by 8 bases, the J end by 1 base, with 14 bases between. Germline CDR1 and CDR2: SEHNR and FQNEAQ (reference sequence). This CDR3 has 14 amino acids. CDR3 amino acids: CASGSRRRNTEAFF. DNA for the CDR3: TGTGCCAGCGGATCTCGACGGAGGAACACTGAAGCTTTCTTT.

V is TRBV28 and J is TRBJ1-4; 9 bases fit TRBD1. V shed 4 bases, J shed 8 bases, and the junction held 5 bases outside the gene matches. The CDR3 length is 14 residues. CDR1 and CDR2 from the germline V gene are MDHEN and SYDVKM. This chain's CDR3 is CASSWTGVQEKLFF. CDR3 nucleotides: TGTGCCAGCAGTTGGACAGGGGTTCAAGAAAAACTGTTTTTT. Full variable domain (outside the CDR3, taken from reference TRBV28 and TRBJ1-4): DVKVTQSSRYLVKRTGEKVFLECVQDMDHENMFWYRQDPGLGLRLIYFSYDVKMKEKGDIPEGYSVSREKKERFSLILESASTNQTSMYLCASSWTGVQEKLFFGSGTQLSVL.

The rearrangement uses TRBV2 and TRBJ2-3; TRBD2 matches at 11 bases. Germline-derived CDR1 and CDR2 are SNHLY and FYNNEI. V was clipped by 4 bases and J by 3 bases; unmatched bases: 6. The CDR3 loop spans 16 amino acids. CDR3 sequence reads: CASSGSGRAGTDTQYF. CDR3 bases: TGTGCCAGCAGTGGTAGCGGGAGGGCCGGGACAGATACGCAGTATTTT.

This clone was counted a single time. The V gene is TRBV6-2 or TRBV6-3, the J gene TRBJ2-5, with unresolved D. This CDR3 is 14 amino acids long. The V and J ends lost 7 bases and 5 bases respectively, with 17 bases between them. Germline V gives CDR1 MNHEY, CDR2 SVGEGT. CDR3 in amino acids: CASTPPGLLETQYF. The CDR3 region has the DNA TGTGCCAGCACCCCCCCCGGGTTGTTGGAGACCCAGTACTTC.

This chain uses TRBV2 with TRBJ1-1; D is possibly TRBD1 (5 bases). This CDR3 is built from 13 residues. V was pared by 3 bases and J by 6 bases, with 11 bases between. The germline gives CDR1 SNHLY, CDR2 FYNNEI. The CDR3 loop is CASSDRLGAEAFF. CDR3 DNA: TGTGCCAGCAGTGATAGGTTAGGGGCTGAAGCTTTCTTT.

The rearrangement uses TRBV15 and TRBJ1-1; tentative D call: TRBD1 (5 bases). The CDR3 contains 14 residues. Germline values: CDR1 LNHNV, CDR2 YYDKDF (reference sequence). The V gene lost 3 bases and the J gene lost 4 bases, with 12 bases spanning the gap. Here the CDR3 DNA reads TGTGCCACCAGCAGGGAAGGGGAGGCCACTGAAGCTTTCTTT. Its translation is CATSREGEATEAFF.

This chain uses TRBV18 with TRBJ2-2; 10 bases are shared with TRBD2. With V trimmed by 8 bases and J by 5 bases, 8 bases remained unmatched. The CDR3 is made up of 15 amino acids. Germline loops: CDR1 KGHSH, CDR2 LQKENI. CDR3 loop: CASQGLAVGTGELFF. Written as DNA, the CDR3 is TGTGCCAGCCAAGGACTAGCGGTTGGGACCGGGGAGCTGTTTTTT.

The gene calls are TRBV9 and TRBJ2-2; TRBD1 is a possible D gene (6 bases). Between the trimmed V and J ends, which lost 0 bases and 7 bases, there was a span of 10 bases. The CDR3 spans 14 residues. Germline V gene sequence: CDR1 SGDLS, CDR2 YYNGEE. For the CDR3, the DNA is TGTGCCAGCAGCGTAGTGACAGGCGGCGGGGAGCTGTTTTTT. It translates to CASSVVTGGGELFF.

The V and J genes are TRBV29-1 and TRBJ2-7, with 7 positions matching TRBD1. The CDR3 extends over 13 amino acids. Trimming removed 6 bases from V and 4 bases from J; junction bases left unmatched: 9. The germline V gene encodes CDR1 SQVTM and CDR2 ANQGSEA. As DNA, the CDR3 is TGCAGCGTGATTCGGGACAGCCCTTACGAGCAGTACTTC. This sequence encodes CSVIRDSPYEQYF.

Of note for this clone: The same CDR3 also results from other DNA sequences found in this sample. This sequence joins TRBV12-3 or TRBV12-4 and TRBJ1-5; 7 bases line up with TRBD1. After removal of 6 bases from V and 5 bases from J, the junction contained 4 bases not matched to a gene. CDR3 size: 13 residues. The CDR3 protein is CASSLTGDQPQHF. DNA of the CDR3: TGTGCCAGCAGCCTTACAGGGGATCAGCCCCAGCATTTT.